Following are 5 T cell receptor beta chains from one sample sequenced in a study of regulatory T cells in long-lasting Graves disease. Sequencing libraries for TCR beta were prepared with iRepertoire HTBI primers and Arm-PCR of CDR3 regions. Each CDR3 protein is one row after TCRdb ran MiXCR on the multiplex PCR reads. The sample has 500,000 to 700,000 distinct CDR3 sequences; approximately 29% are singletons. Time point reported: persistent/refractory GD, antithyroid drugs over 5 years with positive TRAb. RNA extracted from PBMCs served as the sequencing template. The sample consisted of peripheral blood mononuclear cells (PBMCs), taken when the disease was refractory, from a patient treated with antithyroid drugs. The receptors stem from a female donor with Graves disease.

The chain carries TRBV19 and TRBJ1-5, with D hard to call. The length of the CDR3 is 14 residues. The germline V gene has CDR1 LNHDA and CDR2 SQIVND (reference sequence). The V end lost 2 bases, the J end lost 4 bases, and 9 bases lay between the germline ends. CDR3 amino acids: CASSIPGPNQPQHF. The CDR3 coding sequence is TGTGCCAGTAGTATACCCGGGCCAAATCAGCCCCAGCATTTT. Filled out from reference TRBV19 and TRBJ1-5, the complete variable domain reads DGGITQSPKYLFRKEGQNVTLSCEQNLNHDAMYWYRQDPGQGLRLIYYSQIVNDFQKGDIAEGYSVSREKKESFPLTVTSAQKNPTAFYLCASSIPGPNQPQHFGDGTRLSIL.

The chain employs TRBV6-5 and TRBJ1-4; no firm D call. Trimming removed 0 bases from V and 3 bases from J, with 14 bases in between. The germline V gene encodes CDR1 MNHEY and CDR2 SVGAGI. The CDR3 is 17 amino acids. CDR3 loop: CASSYSNLAGSNEKLFF. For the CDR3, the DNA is TGTGCCAGCAGTTACTCGAACCTGGCCGGGTCTAATGAAAAACTGTTTTTT.

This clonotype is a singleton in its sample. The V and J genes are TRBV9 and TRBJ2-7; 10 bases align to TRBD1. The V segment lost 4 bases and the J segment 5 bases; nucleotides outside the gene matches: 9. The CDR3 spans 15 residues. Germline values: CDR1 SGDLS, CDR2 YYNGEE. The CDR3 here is CASSRTGTGAHEQYF. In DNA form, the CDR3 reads TGTGCCAGCAGCAGAACCGGGACAGGGGCCCACGAGCAGTACTTC.

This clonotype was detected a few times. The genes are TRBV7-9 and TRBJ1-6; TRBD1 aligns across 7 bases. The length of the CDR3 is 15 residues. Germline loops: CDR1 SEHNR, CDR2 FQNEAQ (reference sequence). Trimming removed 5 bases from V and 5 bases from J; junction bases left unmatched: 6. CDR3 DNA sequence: TGTGCCAGCAGCACAGACAGGGCCCATAATTCACCCCTCCACTTT. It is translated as CASSTDRAHNSPLHF. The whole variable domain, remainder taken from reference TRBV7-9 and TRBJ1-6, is DTGVSQNPRHKITKRGQNVTFRCDPISEHNRLYWYRQTLGQGPEFLTYFQNEAQLEKSRLLSDRFSAERPKGSFSTLEIQRTEQGDSAMYLCASSTDRAHNSPLHFGNGTRLTVT.

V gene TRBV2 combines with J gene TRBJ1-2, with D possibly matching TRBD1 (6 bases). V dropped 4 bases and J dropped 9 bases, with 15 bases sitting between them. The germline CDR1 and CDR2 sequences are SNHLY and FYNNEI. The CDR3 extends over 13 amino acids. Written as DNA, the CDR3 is TGTGCCAGCAGTGTGGACAGCGGAATATGCTACACCTTC. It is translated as CASSVDSGICYTF.